The T cell receptor beta chain under discussion was sequenced for a study of cytomegalovirus exposure and HLA in healthy donors (dated by TCRdb to about 2017). Background on the whole study: In an earlier analysis of under 750 of the donors, roughly 300 Gb of sequence data and approximately 120 million unique TCR beta sequences from roughly 180 million T cells were reported. An early release covering just under 650 HLA-typed donors comprised around 300 gigabases of sequencing data and tens of millions of unique TCR sequences. Of the 350 to 400 genotyped donors, around 81% fell in the genetic ancestry cluster associated with self-reported Caucasian donors. The study aimed to test whether signatures of past pathogen exposure could be identified by cataloging public T cell receptors. The study profiled the T cell repertoires of hundreds of subjects by immunosequencing and related them to cytomegalovirus serostatus. In addition to the first cohort of roughly 700 subjects, a separate validation cohort of under 150 different subjects was used. The study combined high-throughput TCR immunosequencing, statistical association of individual TCRs with disease status, and machine learning to predict cytomegalovirus infection status. In a later analysis, previously published TCR beta repertoires from 550 to 750 donors were re-analyzed and high-resolution HLA genotyping was added so that TCR occurrence patterns could be studied. The later analysis used no new phenotypic data to find candidate immune exposures, relying instead on TCR beta sequences and their occurrence across donors. An earlier analysis of 450 to 750 of the donors used high-throughput TCR beta sequencing to judge whether each TCR beta V gene segment behaved as functional or pseudogenic. Alongside the repertoire data, information on donor age, sex, ethnicity and CMV serostatus was compiled. Genome-wide SNP genotypes for about three fifths of the 666 donors were used in a later genetic analysis, which treated that subset as a discovery cohort. All discovery cohort repertoires had been generated on a single sequencing platform. Both class I and class II loci were covered by HLA typing, at four-digit resolution. Typing coverage differed by locus: A, B, C, DRB1 and DQB1 were typed in roughly 620-630 donors, DQA1 in about 500, DPA1 in around 600, and DPB1 in just under 480. A few DR-DQ haplotypes were treated as single units for association and clustering because of strong linkage in the cohort. Among roughly 400 genotyped donors of the cohort, an average of approximately 200,000 unique TCR beta nucleotide sequences was sequenced per donor, of which 15% to 20% were non-productive.

A word on this clone: Its specific antigen is unknown. Base qualities are not recorded, but no much larger clone differs from it by a single base.

The V end gives up 5 bases and the J end 4 bases, leaving 19 bases in the junction not matched to a gene. From cysteine to phenylalanine, the CDR3 is 19 amino acids long. CDR3 DNA is the only sequence kept; it has 57 bases, read in frame from the first base. Via the germline V gene, CDR1 is SGHTA and CDR2 FQGNSA. Overall study results and their limits: According to the authors, the approach could potentially be generalized to other disease states and immunological phenotypes. A later analysis associated about 17,000 TCR beta sequences with specific HLA alleles at a false discovery rate of 0.05. In a later analysis, HLA-associated TCR beta chains showed more clonal expansion and lower generation probabilities than non-associated chains that were equally common. A further reported finding was that TCR beta sequences accurately predicted the HLA-A and HLA-B alleles for most subjects in the first cohort. In vitro tests confirmed that three of the cytomegalovirus-associated TCR beta chains recognize cytomegalovirus antigens. Because some donors lacked HLA typing at each locus, the association tests relied only on the typed subset. In a later analysis, the rate of TCR association differed among HLA loci, with DRB1 alleles having the most associated TCRs and HLA-C alleles having the fewest. Strong co-occurrence of HLA alleles, especially DR and DQ, made assigning TCR associations to individual alleles difficult. In an earlier analysis of more than 450 of the donors, most TCR beta V segments were observed in productive rearrangements about 90% or about 30% of the time, broadly matching IMGT annotations. The classifier was reported to diagnose cytomegalovirus status with high specificity and sensitivity in both the original cohort and the validation cohort. In this cohort, only TCR beta chains were sequenced, and detectable features were limited by the absence of alpha or paired-chain data. Linkage disequilibrium might explain the correlated functional status among segregating V segments, but an unknown experimental factor could not be excluded. Roughly uniform sequencing depth across donors was assumed in presence/absence analyses, although this assumption may not hold. Because counts were too low, under 20 rarely observed V segments, including chromosome 9 orphons, were left out of the earlier analysis of over 550 of the donors. An association between a missense DCLRE1C variant and V-gene and J-gene trimming of TCR beta chains was found in a later genetic analysis and replicated in an independent cohort. In a later genetic analysis, fewer N-insertions in productive TCRs were reported among donors in an Asian-associated ancestry cluster than the 666-donor mean. The sequencing pipeline was judged likely to have produced a cluster of highly shared sequence variants as a technical artifact. Some IMGT-functional V segments, including TRBV6-2 and TRBV6-3, could not be distinguished by the 87-base-pair reads and were therefore excluded. In a later analysis, most CMV-associated TCR beta chains were found to appear HLA-restricted, with HLA associations seemingly driven largely by CMV exposure. The study gave a list of 150 to 200 TCR beta chains associated with cytomegalovirus. Several of the top co-occurrence clusters appeared to be linked to parvovirus B19, influenza, CMV and Epstein-Barr virus, according to a later analysis. For the cohort, immune exposure information was limited to CMV serostatus. Most TCR sequences were observed very rarely across donors, whereas some public TCRs were present in many individuals.

Libraries were made using the immunoSEQ multiplex PCR assay. For the multiplex PCR, a mixture combining 60 forward primers for TCR Vbeta segments and 13 reverse primers for TCR Jbeta segments was used. The CDR3 region of rearranged TCR beta genes was amplified from genomic DNA with a multiplex PCR assay. The amplified TCR beta libraries were sequenced on the Illumina HiSeq System as 87-base-pair reads. In the paper's pipeline: A later analysis tallied 70 million to 100 million unique TCR beta chains across the 666 repertoires, and some 12 million of those chains were shared by two or more donors. Raw reads were error-corrected and collapsed into unique sequences by a nearest-neighbor algorithm in which closely related sequences were merged to remove PCR and sequencing errors. V, D and J gene segments were assigned by aligning CDR3 sequences to IMGT reference sequences. For a sequence to be retained, at least a six-nucleotide match to both a V gene segment and a J gene segment was required. Rearrangements were classified as productive when the CDR3 lacked stop codons and remained in frame with V and J, and all other rearrangements were classified as non-productive. CDR3 was defined according to IMGT convention as the region running from the second conserved V-encoded cysteine to the conserved J-encoded phenylalanine. The earlier analysis of 500 to 750 of the donors excluded any sequence lacking an unambiguous match to a single V gene segment. An earlier analysis of 587 of the donors classified V segments as functional when productive rearrangements were above 56.7% and as segregating when the standard deviation between donors was above 5%. A statistical classification framework was built to diagnose cytomegalovirus status from the catalog of TCR beta chain sequences. A later analysis assigned V and J genes by comparing TCR nucleotide sequences with IMGT/GENE-DB human TR gene sequences. The TCRdist pipeline was used in a later analysis to assign CDR3 sequences and most-parsimonious VDJ recombination scenarios. A later analysis defined each TCR beta chain by its CDR3 amino acid sequence plus V-gene family, and excluded reads lacking a unique V-gene family. In a later analysis, 450 to 600 highly shared, low-generation-probability nucleotide sequences were removed to address suspected cross-contamination and a sequencing artifact. In a later analysis, a clonal expansion index was calculated for each public chain from normalized within-repertoire ranks of inferred template counts. A later analysis computed generation probabilities with a VDJ recombination model fitted to out-of-frame rearrangements, and checked the results against IGoR. In a later analysis, hypergeometric tests were used to score TCR-TCR, TCR-HLA and TCR-CMV co-occurrence, with a repertoire-size bias correction applied to TCR pairs. False discovery rates were estimated in a later analysis by permuting HLA or CMV assignments 20 times. In a later analysis, co-occurring TCRs were grouped using DBSCAN, with TCRdist sequence similarity added in when clustering inside HLA-allele-positive subsets. Repertoires with fewer than 30,000 or more than 120,000 public chains were left out of co-occurrence clustering, as were roughly five repertoires with anomalous nucleotide sharing. TCRdb holds this immuneACCESS table with in-frame rearrangements only. Some clones are missing; in checked studies, unresolved V genes explain under half, and the rest has no known cause. V and J calls and clone size follow that table, whereas D and trimming were derived from the DNA. The sample contains 100,000 or so clones, roughly three quarters of them found a single time. Together, the top ten hold around 9.9% of the sample.

The cohort was made up of several hundred healthy bone marrow donors. All cohort members were sampled while nominally healthy, although unrecorded immune exposures were likely present. The donor was CMV seropositive and belonged to the group of about 290 seropositive cohort members. A peripheral blood sample was provided by each donor, and peripheral blood mononuclear cells were used for TCR beta sequencing. The Qiagen DNeasy Blood Extraction Kit was used to extract genomic DNA from the blood cell samples. Recombination joined TRBV7-2 with TRBJ2-1; 8 nucleotides in the junction match TRBD2. This TCR came from a man in his forties or fifties in good health and CMV-seropositive. The specimen sequenced was PBMCs. This receptor carries the CDR3 CASSPSGLAPSSQYNEQFF. At the DNA level, the sequence is TGTGCCAGCAGCCCTAGTGGACTAGCTCCTAGCTCCCAGTACAATGAGCAGTTCTTC.